This T cell receptor (beta chain) comes out of a study of CD8 T cells in cerebrospinal fluid in Alzheimer's disease. 10X single-cell V(D)J and 5' gene-expression libraries profiled CSF cells. Reanalyzing the 10x single-cell sequencing reads, TCRdb keeps one entry per CDR3 protein, without DNA. The sample table includes about 1,600 distinct CDR3 sequences. This clonotype is called medium-sized based on its frequency. This CDR3 contains 12 residues. From germline, CDR1 is SQVTM and CDR2 ANQGSEA. This chain joins TRBV29-1 and TRBJ2-1; absent DNA, TCRdb's TRBD1 call cannot be checked. The sample was cerebrospinal fluid. This TCR derives from a human donor in good health. CDR3 region: CSGGTGEAEQFF.